Sequencing of this T cell receptor beta chain was carried out in a study of regulatory T cells in long-lasting Graves disease. Construction of the TCR beta libraries employed iRepertoire HTBI primers in conjunction with Arm-PCR of CDR3 regions. TCRdb re-derived calls from the multiplex PCR reads in MiXCR, one entry per CDR3 protein. The sample consists of 550,000 to 700,000 distinct CDR3 sequences, roughly 15% of them appearing once. Time point noted: newly diagnosed GD, antithyroid drugs for less than 3 months. From RNA extracted from PBMCs, the TCR library was made. Patients with Graves' disease were diagnosed by American Thyroid Association guidelines. Trimming took off 4 bases at V and 2 bases at J, with 12 bases between the two ends. Germline CDR1 MNHEY, CDR2 SVGEGT. CDR3 length: 16 amino acids. Another study also made use of these data, one on T cells in Graves' hyperthyroidism and ophthalmopathy.

V and J are TRBV6-2 or TRBV6-3 and TRBJ2-6, with D tentatively TRBD1 or TRBD2 (5 bases each). The sequencing here drew on peripheral blood mononuclear cells (PBMCs), taken at new diagnosis, from a patient treated with antithyroid drugs. The TCR originated in a man between 18 and 35 years old with Graves disease. The CDR3 region is CASSLLVGAGANVLTF. Written as DNA, the CDR3 is TGTGCCAGCAGTTTACTCGTGGGGGCTGGGGCCAACGTCCTGACTTTC.